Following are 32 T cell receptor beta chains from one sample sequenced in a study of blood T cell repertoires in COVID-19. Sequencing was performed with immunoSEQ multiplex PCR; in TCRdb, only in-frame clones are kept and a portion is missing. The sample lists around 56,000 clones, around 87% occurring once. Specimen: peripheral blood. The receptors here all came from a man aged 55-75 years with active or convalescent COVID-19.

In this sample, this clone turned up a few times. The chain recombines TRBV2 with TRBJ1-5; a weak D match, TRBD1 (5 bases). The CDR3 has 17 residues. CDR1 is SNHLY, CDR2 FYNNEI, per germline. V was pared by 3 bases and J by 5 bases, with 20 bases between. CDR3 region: CASSDQWTWGADQPQHF. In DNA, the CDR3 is TGTGCCAGCAGTGATCAGTGGACATGGGGCGCGGATCAGCCCCAGCATTTT.

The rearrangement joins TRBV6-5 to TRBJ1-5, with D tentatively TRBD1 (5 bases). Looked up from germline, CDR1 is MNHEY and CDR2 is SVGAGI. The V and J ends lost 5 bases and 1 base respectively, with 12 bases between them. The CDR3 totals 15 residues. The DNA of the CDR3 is TGTGCCAGCAGTACCCAGGGTGGCAGCAATCAGCCCCAGCATTTT. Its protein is CASSTQGGSNQPQHF.

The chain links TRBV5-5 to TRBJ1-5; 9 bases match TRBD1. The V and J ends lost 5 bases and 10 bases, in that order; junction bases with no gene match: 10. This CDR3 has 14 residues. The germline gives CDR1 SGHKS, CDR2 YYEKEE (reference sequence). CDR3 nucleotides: TGTGCCAGCAGTCCAGGGGACAGGGACGGACCCCAGCATTTT. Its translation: CASSPGDRDGPQHF.

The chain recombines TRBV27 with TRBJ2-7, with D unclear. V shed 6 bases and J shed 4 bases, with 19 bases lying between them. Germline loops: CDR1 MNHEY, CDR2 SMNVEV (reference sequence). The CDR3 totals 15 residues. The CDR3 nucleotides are TGTGCCAGCAGCATATCCCCGTTGGGCAGGTACGAGCAGTACTTC. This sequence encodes CASSISPLGRYEQYF.

In nucleotides, the CDR3 is TGTGCCAGCAGCGAGAAGGGACTAGCGGAGGGTTACGACACCGGGGAGCTGTTTTTT. This translates into CASSEKGLAEGYDTGELFF. The rearrangement links TRBV7-3 to TRBJ2-2; 11 positions match TRBD2. The germline CDR1 and CDR2 sequences are SGHTA and FQGTGA. CDR3 length: 19 residues. J lost 3 bases, V lost 5 bases, and 14 bases had no gene match.

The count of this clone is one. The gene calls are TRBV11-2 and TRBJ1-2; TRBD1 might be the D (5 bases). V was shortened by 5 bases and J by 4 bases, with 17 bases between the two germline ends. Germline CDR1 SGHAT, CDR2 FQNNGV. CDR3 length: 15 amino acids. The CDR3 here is CASSTGTGGPYGYTF. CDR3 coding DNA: TGTGCCAGCAGCACCGGGACGGGGGGACCCTATGGCTACACCTTC.

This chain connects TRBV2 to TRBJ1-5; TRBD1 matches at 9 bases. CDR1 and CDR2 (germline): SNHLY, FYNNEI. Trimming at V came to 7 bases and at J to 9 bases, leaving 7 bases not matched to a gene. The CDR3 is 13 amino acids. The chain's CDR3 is CASTHRGLSPQHF. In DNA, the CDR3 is TGTGCCAGCACACACAGGGGGCTATCGCCCCAGCATTTT.

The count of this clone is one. CDR3 protein: CASSLWFSSYNEQFF. The CDR3 nucleotides read TGTGCCAGCAGCTTATGGTTTAGCTCCTACAATGAGCAGTTCTTC. The chain carries TRBV7-3 and TRBJ2-1; no definite D call. This CDR3 has 15 amino acids. V was pared by 2 bases and J by 0 bases, with 8 bases between. In germline, CDR1 is SGHTA, CDR2 FQGTGA.

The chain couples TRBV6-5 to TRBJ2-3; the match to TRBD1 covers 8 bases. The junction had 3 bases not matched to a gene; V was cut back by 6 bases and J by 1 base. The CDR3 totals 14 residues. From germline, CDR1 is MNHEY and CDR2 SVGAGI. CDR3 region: CASSQGAGTDTQYF. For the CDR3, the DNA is TGTGCCAGCAGCCAGGGGGCAGGCACAGATACGCAGTATTTT.

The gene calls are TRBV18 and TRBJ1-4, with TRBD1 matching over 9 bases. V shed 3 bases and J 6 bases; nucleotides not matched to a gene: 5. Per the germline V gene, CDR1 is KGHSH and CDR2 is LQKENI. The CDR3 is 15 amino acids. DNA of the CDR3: TGTGCCAGCTCACCTGCGACAGGGGGAGATGAAAAACTGTTTTTT. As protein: CASSPATGGDEKLFF.

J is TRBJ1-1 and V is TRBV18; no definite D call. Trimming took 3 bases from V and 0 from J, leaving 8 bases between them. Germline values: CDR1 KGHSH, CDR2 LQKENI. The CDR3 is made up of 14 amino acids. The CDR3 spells CASSPEDLNTEAFF. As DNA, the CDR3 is TGTGCCAGCTCACCGGAAGACTTGAACACTGAAGCTTTCTTT.

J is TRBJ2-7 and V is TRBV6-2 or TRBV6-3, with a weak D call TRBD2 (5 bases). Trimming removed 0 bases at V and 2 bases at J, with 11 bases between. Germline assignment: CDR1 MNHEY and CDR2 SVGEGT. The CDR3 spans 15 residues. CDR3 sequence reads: CASSYSGRETYEQYF. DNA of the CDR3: TGTGCCAGCAGTTACTCGGGAAGGGAGACCTACGAGCAGTACTTC.

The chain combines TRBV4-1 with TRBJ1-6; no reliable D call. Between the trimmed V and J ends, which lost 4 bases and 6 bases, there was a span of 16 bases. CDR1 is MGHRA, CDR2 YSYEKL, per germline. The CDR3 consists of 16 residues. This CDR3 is CASSLLPGNINSPLHF. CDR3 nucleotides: TGCGCCAGCAGCCTTTTGCCCGGGAACATTAATTCACCCCTCCACTTT.

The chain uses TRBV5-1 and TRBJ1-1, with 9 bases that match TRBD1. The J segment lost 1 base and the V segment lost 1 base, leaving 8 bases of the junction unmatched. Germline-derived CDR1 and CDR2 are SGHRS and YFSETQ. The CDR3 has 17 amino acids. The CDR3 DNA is TGCGCCAGCAGCTTGCCGGCCGGACAGGGGAGGAACACTGAAGCTTTCTTT. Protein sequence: CASSLPAGQGRNTEAFF.

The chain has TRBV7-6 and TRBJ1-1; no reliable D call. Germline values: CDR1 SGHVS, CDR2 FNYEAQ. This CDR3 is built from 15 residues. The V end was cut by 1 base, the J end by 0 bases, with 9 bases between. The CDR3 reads CASSLGAGMNTEAFF. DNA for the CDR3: TGTGCCAGCAGCTTAGGCGCCGGGATGAACACTGAAGCTTTCTTT.

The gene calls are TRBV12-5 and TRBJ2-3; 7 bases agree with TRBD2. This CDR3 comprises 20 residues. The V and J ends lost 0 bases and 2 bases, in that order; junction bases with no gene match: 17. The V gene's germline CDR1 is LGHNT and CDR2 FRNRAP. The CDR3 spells CASGLVGIFGGRLSTDTQYF. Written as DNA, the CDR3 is TGTGCTAGTGGTTTGGTAGGAATCTTTGGCGGGAGACTGTCCACAGATACGCAGTATTTT.

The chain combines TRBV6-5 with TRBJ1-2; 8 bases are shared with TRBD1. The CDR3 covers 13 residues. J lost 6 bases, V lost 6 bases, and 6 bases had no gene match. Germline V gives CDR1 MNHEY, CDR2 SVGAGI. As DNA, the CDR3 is TGTGCCAGCAGGATGACAGGGGTTGATGGCTACACCTTC. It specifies CASRMTGVDGYTF.

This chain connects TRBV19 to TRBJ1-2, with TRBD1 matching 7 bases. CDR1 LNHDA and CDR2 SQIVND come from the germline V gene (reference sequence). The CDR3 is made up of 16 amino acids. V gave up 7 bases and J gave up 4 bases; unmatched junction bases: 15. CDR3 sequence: CASTDNPQGDPYGYTF. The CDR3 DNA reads TGTGCCAGTACCGACAACCCTCAGGGGGACCCCTATGGCTACACCTTC.

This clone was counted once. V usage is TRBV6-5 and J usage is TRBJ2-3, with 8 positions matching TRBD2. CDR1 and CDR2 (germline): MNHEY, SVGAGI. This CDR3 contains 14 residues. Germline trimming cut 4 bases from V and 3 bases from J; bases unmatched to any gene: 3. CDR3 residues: CASSSGGGTDTQYF. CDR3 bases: TGTGCCAGCAGTTCGGGCGGGGGGACAGATACGCAGTATTTT.

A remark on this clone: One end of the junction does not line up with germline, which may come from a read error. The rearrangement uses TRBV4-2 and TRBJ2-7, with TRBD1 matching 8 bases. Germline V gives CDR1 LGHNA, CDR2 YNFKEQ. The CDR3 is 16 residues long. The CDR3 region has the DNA TGTGCCAGCAGCCAAGAGGCCGGACAGGGAGCCTACGGGCAGTACTTC. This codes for CASSQEAGQGAYGQYF.

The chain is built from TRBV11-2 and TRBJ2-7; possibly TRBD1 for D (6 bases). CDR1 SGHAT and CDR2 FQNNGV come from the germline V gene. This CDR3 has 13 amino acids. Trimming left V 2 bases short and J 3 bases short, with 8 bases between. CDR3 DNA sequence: TGTGCCAGCAGCTTACTCAGGGGCTACGAGCAGTACTTC. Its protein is CASSLLRGYEQYF.

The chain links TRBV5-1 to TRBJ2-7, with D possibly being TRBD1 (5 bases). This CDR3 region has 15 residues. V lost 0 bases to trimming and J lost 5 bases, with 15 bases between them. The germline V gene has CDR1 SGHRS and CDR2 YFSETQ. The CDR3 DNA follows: TGCGCCAGCAGCTTGGCGCCAGGGCGTCCGGACGAGCAGTACTTC. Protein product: CASSLAPGRPDEQYF. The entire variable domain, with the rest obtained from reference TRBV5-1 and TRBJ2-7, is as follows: KAGVTQTPRYLIKTRGQQVTLSCSPISGHRSVSWYQQTPGQGLQFLFEYFSETQRNKGNFPGRFSGRQFSNSRSEMNVSTLELGDSALYLCASSLAPGRPDEQYFGPGTRLTVT.

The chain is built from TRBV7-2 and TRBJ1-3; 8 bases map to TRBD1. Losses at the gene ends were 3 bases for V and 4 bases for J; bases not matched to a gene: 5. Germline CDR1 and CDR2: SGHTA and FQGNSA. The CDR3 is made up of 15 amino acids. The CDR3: CASSFSTGGGNTIYF. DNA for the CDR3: TGTGCCAGCAGCTTCAGTACAGGGGGGGGAAACACCATATATTTT.

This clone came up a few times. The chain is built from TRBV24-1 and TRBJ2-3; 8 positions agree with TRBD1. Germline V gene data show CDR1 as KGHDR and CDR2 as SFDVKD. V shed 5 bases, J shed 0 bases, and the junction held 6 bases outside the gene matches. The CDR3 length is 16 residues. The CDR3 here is CATSGLGQGSTDTQYF. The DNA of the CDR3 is TGTGCCACCAGTGGCTTAGGACAGGGTAGCACAGATACGCAGTATTTT.

CDR3: CAIRREGTSGTEQFF. In DNA form, the CDR3 reads TGTGCCATCCGCAGGGAGGGGACTAGTGGTACTGAGCAGTTCTTC. V usage is TRBV10-3 and J usage is TRBJ2-1; 8 nucleotides align to TRBD2. J gave up 9 bases and V 8 bases, and 15 bases lay outside the gene matches. The CDR3 runs to 15 residues. In germline, CDR1 is ENHRY, CDR2 SYGVKD.

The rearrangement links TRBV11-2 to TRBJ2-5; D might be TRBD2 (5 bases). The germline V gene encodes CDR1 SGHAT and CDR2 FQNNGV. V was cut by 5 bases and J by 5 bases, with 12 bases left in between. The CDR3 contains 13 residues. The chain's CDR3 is CASSAGVLETQYF. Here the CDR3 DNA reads TGTGCCAGCAGCGCCGGGGTTTTGGAGACCCAGTACTTC.

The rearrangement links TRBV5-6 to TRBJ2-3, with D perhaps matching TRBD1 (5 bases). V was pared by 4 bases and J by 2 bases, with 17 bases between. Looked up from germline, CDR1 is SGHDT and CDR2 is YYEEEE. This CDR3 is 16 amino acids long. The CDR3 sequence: CASSPPQGRNTDTQYF. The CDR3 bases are TGTGCCAGCAGCCCCCCCCAGGGCAGAAACACAGATACGCAGTATTTT.

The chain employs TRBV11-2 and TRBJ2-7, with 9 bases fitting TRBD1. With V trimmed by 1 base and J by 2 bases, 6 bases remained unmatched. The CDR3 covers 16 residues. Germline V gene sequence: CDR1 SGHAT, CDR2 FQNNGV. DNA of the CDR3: TGTGCCAGCAGCTTAGGGTCGGGACAGGGAACCTACGAGCAGTACTTC. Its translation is CASSLGSGQGTYEQYF.

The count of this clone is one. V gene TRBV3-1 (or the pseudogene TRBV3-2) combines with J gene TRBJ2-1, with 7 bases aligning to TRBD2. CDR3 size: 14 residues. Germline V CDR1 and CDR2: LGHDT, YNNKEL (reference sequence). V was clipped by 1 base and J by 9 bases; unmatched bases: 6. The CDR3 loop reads CASSQGKRGGEQFF. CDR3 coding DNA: TGTGCCAGCAGCCAAGGGAAGCGGGGTGGTGAGCAGTTCTTC.

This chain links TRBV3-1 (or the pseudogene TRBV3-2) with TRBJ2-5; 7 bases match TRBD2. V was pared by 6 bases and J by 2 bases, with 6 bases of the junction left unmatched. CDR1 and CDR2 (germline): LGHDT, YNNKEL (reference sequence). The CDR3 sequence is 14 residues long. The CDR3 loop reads CASRSLASQETQYF. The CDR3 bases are TGTGCCAGCAGATCACTAGCGTCACAAGAGACCCAGTACTTC.

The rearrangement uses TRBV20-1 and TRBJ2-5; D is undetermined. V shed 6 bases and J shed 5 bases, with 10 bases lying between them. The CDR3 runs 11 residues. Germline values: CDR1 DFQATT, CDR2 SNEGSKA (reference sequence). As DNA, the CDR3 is TGCAGTGCAGCTATTTCGGAGACCCAGTACTTC. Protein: CSAAISETQYF.

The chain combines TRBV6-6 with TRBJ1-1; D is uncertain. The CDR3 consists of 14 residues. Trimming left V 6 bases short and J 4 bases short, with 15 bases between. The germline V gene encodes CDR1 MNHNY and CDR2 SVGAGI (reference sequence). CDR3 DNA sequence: TGTGCCAGCAGCCCCGGTCTCATACTCACTGAAGCTTTCTTT. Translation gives CASSPGLILTEAFF.